Listed here are 21 T cell receptor beta chains from one sample, sequenced in a study of cytotoxic CD8 clonotypes in ibrutinib-treated CLL. Method: immunoSEQ multiplex PCR; TCRdb's copy keeps in-frame clones and lacks some. The sample shows some 23,000 clones, 65% to 80% of them seen only once. This material consisted of PBMCs, taken after 12 months of ibrutinib treatment. These receptors originate from a human donor with chronic lymphocytic leukemia.

The rearrangement joins TRBV11-1 to TRBJ2-5; D is ambiguous. The ends were cut back, 5 bases at V and 12 bases at J, with 16 bases in the middle. Germline V CDR1 and CDR2: SGHAT, FQDESV (reference sequence). The CDR3 has 12 residues. CDR3 DNA sequence: TGTGCCAGCAGCCCGAGGCCACACCGAAAGTACTTC. It codes for CASSPRPHRKYF.

This chain connects TRBV12-5 to TRBJ2-7, with D uncertain. Germline assignment: CDR1 LGHNT and CDR2 FRNRAP. V was cut by 1 base and J by 0 bases, with 4 bases left in between. The CDR3 runs to 13 residues. CDR3 nucleotide sequence: TGTGCTAGTGGTTTGGGGCCCTCCTACGAGCAGTACTTC. This sequence encodes CASGLGPSYEQYF. Variable domain in full (rest from reference TRBV12-5 and TRBJ2-7): DARVTQTPRHKVTEMGQEVTMRCQPILGHNTVFWYRQTMMQGLELLAYFRNRAPLDDSGMPKDRFSAEMPDATLATLKIQPSEPRDSAVYFCASGLGPSYEQYFGPGTRLTVT.

This chain joins TRBV5-1 and TRBJ2-7; 10 bases align to TRBD2. Germline CDR1 reads SGHRS; CDR2 reads YFSETQ. This CDR3 has 15 residues. Unmatched junction bases numbered 3, after V lost 1 base and J lost 2 bases. Here the CDR3 DNA reads TGCGCCAGCAGCTTGCTTAGCGGGGGGCCCTACGAGCAGTACTTC. Translation: CASSLLSGGPYEQYF.

The chain uses TRBV15 and TRBJ2-2; D is unresolved. Trimming took 4 bases from V and 7 from J, leaving 4 bases between them. The length of the CDR3 is 11 residues. Germline V gene sequence: CDR1 LNHNV, CDR2 YYDKDF (reference sequence). The CDR3 loop reads CATSTFGELFF. Here the CDR3 DNA reads TGTGCCACCAGCACGTTCGGGGAGCTGTTTTTT.

The V call is TRBV7-9, the J call TRBJ2-3; D is possibly TRBD1 (7 bases). The CDR3 is 16 amino acids. Per the germline V gene, CDR1 is SEHNR and CDR2 is FQNEAQ (reference sequence). Trimming took 5 bases from V and 4 from J, leaving 19 bases between them. CDR3 sequence reads: CASSDNRQGGADTQYF. DNA for the CDR3: TGTGCCAGCAGCGACAACCGACAGGGAGGAGCAGATACGCAGTATTTT.

V is TRBV7-6 and J is TRBJ2-3; no definite D call. Germline assignment: CDR1 SGHVS and CDR2 FNYEAQ. The V and J ends lost 1 base and 3 bases respectively, with 8 bases between them. This CDR3 spans 14 amino acids. CDR3 loop: CASSLGLGTDTQYF. Written as DNA, the CDR3 is TGTGCCAGCAGCTTAGGCCTGGGAACAGATACGCAGTATTTT.

This chain links TRBV6-5 with TRBJ1-1; 9 bases are shared with TRBD1. The germline V gene has CDR1 MNHEY and CDR2 SVGAGI. The CDR3 runs to 15 residues. V shed 4 bases, J shed 5 bases, and the junction held 8 bases outside the gene matches. This CDR3 reads CASSSPGQGSTEAFF. CDR3 sequence (DNA): TGTGCCAGCAGTTCCCCCGGACAGGGGTCGACTGAAGCTTTCTTT.

This clone was counted a single time. The chain joins TRBV7-2 to TRBJ2-3; 7 nucleotides line up with TRBD1. The CDR3 is made up of 15 amino acids. Germline CDR1 SGHTA, CDR2 FQGNSA. J lost 3 bases, V lost 1 base, and 4 bases had no gene match. Written as DNA, the CDR3 is TGTGCCAGCAGCTTAGAGGGGGCCCAGACAGATACGCAGTATTTT. Its translation is CASSLEGAQTDTQYF.

V usage is TRBV9 and J usage is TRBJ2-7; D is perhaps TRBD1 or TRBD2 (6 bases each). Germline V gives CDR1 SGDLS, CDR2 YYNGEE. Deletions cut 4 bases from V and 4 bases from J, with 24 bases between. The CDR3 consists of 17 residues. CDR3 residues: CASSSSATGGGLYEQYF. Written as DNA, the CDR3 is TGTGCCAGCAGCTCCTCGGCGACAGGAGGGGGGTTGTACGAGCAGTACTTC.

The genes are TRBV7-9 and TRBJ2-5, with 7 bases identical to TRBD2. CDR1 and CDR2 (germline): SEHNR, FQNEAQ (reference sequence). This CDR3 is 12 amino acids long. V lost 5 bases to trimming and J lost 9 bases; unmatched junction nucleotides: 6. CDR3 nucleotide sequence: TGTGCCAGCAGCGGGGGGGATTACGCCCAGTACTTC. Translation gives CASSGGDYAQYF.

The chain combines TRBV7-2 with TRBJ1-1, with 8 bases aligning to TRBD1. The CDR3 contains 16 residues. In germline, CDR1 is SGHTA, CDR2 FQGNSA. The trim removed 6 bases at V and 1 base at J, leaving 10 bases unmatched. The CDR3 region is CASRTDSGGSNTEAFF. In DNA, the CDR3 is TGTGCCAGCAGAACCGACTCAGGGGGCTCGAACACTGAAGCTTTCTTT.

The V gene is TRBV10-1, the J gene TRBJ1-1; D remains ambiguous. The CDR3 runs to 13 residues. Trimming took 8 bases from V and 5 from J, leaving 15 bases between them. Per germline, CDR1 WNHNN and CDR2 SYGVQD (reference sequence). CDR3 bases: TGCGCCAGCTCCGGGGAGATCGTAACTGAAGCTTTCTTT. Its translation is CASSGEIVTEAFF.

The chain is built from TRBV5-6 and TRBJ2-7, with 7 bases matching TRBD1. Germline V gene sequence: CDR1 SGHDT, CDR2 YYEEEE. The CDR3 runs to 14 residues. J was trimmed by 3 bases and V by 4 bases; bases with no gene match: 7. CDR3 loop: CASSGTGALYEQYF. The CDR3 DNA follows: TGTGCCAGCAGCGGTACAGGGGCACTCTACGAGCAGTACTTC.

A few counts support this clone. The rearrangement links TRBV5-5 to TRBJ2-7, with D perhaps matching TRBD1 (6 bases). Looked up from germline, CDR1 is SGHKS and CDR2 is YYEKEE (reference sequence). Trimming left V 4 bases short and J 2 bases short, with 13 bases between. The CDR3 is 14 amino acids. The CDR3 region has the DNA TGTGCCAGCAGCCTCACCGGGACAACCTACGAGCAGTACTTC. Translation: CASSLTGTTYEQYF.

This clone has more than one count but fewer than ten. The V and J genes are TRBV5-1 and TRBJ1-1; D perhaps matches TRBD1 (5 bases). V was shortened by 0 bases and J by 11 bases, with 14 bases between the two germline ends. This CDR3 has 13 residues. The germline CDR1 and CDR2 sequences are SGHRS and YFSETQ. This chain's CDR3 is CASSLALGGVAFF. The CDR3 nucleotides read TGCGCCAGCAGCTTGGCCCTGGGAGGGGTGGCTTTCTTT.

With regard to this clone: Germline is not matched at one junction end, which may reflect a read error. The CDR3: CASGSWGETDTQYF. CDR3 DNA sequence: TGTGCCAGCGGTAGCTGGGGGGAGACAGATACGCAGTATTTT. V is TRBV5-1 and J is TRBJ2-3; the D gene is possibly TRBD2 (6 bases). This CDR3 region has 14 residues. Germline V CDR1 and CDR2: SGHRS, YFSETQ.

The sample holds a few counts of this clone. The chain joins TRBV10-1 to TRBJ1-1; D may be TRBD1 (5 bases). Trimming stripped 6 bases from V and 0 bases from J, with 8 bases between. The CDR3 has 13 amino acids. Per the germline V gene, CDR1 is WNHNN and CDR2 is SYGVQD (reference sequence). As DNA, the CDR3 is TGCGCCAGCAGAGAGGGGATGAACACTGAAGCTTTCTTT. Amino acids: CASREGMNTEAFF.

J is TRBJ2-5 and V is TRBV6-1; D might be TRBD1 (6 bases). V lost 7 bases to trimming and J lost 0 bases, with 9 bases between them. CDR1 and CDR2 (germline): MNHNS, SASEGT. CDR3 length equals 13 residues. The CDR3 nucleotides are TGTGCCAGCATGTACAGGGACCAAGAGACCCAGTACTTC. Translating it yields CASMYRDQETQYF.

The V gene is TRBV7-9, the J gene TRBJ1-2; possible D gene TRBD1, 5 bases. Germline V gene data show CDR1 as SEHNR and CDR2 as FQNEAQ (reference sequence). V lost 2 bases, J lost 8 bases, and 15 bases lay in between. This CDR3 has 14 amino acids. The CDR3 here is CASSLRGAGEGYTF. In DNA form, the CDR3 reads TGTGCCAGCAGCTTAAGAGGGGCCGGGGAGGGCTACACCTTC.

The V gene is TRBV30, the J gene TRBJ1-1; D is unclear. CDR1 is GTSNPN and CDR2 is SVGIG in the germline V gene (reference sequence). The CDR3 consists of 16 residues. V was cut by 0 bases and J by 3 bases, with 17 bases left in between. The CDR3 region has the DNA TGTGCCTGGAGTGTACGTGGAGTAGGGAGGCACACTGAAGCTTTCTTT. Translating gives CAWSVRGVGRHTEAFF.

The genes are TRBV7-2 and TRBJ2-3; no definite D call. Germline CDR1 reads SGHTA; CDR2 reads FQGNSA. Trimming removed 6 bases from V and 2 bases from J, with 6 bases in between. The CDR3 totals 12 residues. CDR3 region: CASSSYTDTQYF. In DNA form, the CDR3 reads TGTGCCAGCAGTTCTTACACAGATACGCAGTATTTT. Together with reference TRBV7-2 and TRBJ2-3, the CDR3 gives the full variable domain: GAGVSQSPSNKVTEKGKDVELRCDPISGHTALYWYRQSLGQGLEFLIYFQGNSAPDKSGLPSDRFSAERTGGSVSTLTIQRTQQEDSAVYLCASSSYTDTQYFGPGTRLTVL.